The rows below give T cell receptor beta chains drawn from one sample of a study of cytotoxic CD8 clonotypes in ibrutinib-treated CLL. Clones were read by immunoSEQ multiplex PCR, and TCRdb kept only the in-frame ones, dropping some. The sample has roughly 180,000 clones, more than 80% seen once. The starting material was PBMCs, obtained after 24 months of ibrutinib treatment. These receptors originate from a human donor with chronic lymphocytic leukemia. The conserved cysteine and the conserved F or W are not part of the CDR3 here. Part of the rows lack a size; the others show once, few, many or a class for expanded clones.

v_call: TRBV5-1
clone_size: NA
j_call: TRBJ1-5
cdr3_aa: ASSPMGNQPQH

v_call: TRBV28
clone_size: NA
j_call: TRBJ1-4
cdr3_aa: ASNPPSRLSEKLF

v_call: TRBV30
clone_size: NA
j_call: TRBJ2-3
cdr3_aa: AWSPGLTTDTQY

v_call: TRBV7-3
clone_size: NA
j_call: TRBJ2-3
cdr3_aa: ASSPKGKGGLGRTDTQY

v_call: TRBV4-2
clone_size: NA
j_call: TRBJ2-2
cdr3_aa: ASSQELAGITNTGELF

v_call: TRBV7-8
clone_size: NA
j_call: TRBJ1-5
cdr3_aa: ASSLSEAVRNQPQH

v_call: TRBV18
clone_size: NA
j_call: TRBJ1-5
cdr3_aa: ASSPESQPQH

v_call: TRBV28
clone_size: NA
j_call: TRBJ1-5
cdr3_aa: ASSSGQYSNQPQH

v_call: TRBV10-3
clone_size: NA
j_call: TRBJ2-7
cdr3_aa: AISESGPYEQY

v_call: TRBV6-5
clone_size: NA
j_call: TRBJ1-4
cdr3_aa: ASSYGGKGEKLF

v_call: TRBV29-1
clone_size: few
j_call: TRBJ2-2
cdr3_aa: SVSRTGNTGELF

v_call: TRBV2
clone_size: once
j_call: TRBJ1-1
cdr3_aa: ASRDNRRNTEAF

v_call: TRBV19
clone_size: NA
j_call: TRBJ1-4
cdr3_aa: ASSAGRTNEKLF

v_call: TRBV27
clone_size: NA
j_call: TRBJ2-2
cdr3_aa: ASLRGGELF

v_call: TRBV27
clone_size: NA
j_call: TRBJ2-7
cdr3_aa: ASSLTGTYEQY

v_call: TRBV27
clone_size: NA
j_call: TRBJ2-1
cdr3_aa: ASSSPSGRTGNEQF

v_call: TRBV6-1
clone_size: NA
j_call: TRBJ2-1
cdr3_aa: ASRAGGLNEQF

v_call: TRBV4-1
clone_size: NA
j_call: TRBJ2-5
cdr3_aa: ASSQDPGQETQY

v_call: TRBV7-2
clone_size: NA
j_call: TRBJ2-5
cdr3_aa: ASSRLAGAETQY

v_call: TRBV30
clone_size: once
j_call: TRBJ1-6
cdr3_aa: AWTTGQGTH

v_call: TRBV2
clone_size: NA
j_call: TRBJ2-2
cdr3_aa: ASSEIGTGELF

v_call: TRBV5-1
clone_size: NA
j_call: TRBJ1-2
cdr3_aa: ASSLDTGYGYT

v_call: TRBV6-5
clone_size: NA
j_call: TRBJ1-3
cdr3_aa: ASSYGTVGNGNTIY

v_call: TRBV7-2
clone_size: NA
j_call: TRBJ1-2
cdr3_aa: ASSLAPNYGYT

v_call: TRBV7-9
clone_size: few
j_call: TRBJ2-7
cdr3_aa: ASSPPIGYEQY

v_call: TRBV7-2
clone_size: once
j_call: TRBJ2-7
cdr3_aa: ASSIRDLTYEQY

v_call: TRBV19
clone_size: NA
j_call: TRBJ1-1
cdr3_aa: ASSMPVLPGVTEAF

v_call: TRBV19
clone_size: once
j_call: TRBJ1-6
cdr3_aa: ASSIVASNSPLH

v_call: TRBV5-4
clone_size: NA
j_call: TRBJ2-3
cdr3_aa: ASSQSAGLRTDTQY

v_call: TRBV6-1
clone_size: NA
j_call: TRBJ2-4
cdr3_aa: ASSEEGQLKGSKNIQY

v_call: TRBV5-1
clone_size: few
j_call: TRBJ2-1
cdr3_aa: ASSLVAGKNNEQF

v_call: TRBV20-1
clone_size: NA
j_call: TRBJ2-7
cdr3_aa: SASDRDEQY

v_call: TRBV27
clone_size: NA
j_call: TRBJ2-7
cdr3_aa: ASSFPGYEQY

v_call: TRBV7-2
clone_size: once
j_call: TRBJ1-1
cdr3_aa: ASSLEAGGNTEAF

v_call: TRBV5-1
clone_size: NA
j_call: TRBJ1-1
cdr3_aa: ASSLAGGAALEAF

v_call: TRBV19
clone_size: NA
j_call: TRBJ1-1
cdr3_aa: ASSRRENTEAF

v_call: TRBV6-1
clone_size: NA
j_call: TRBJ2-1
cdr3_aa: ASSGSRVEEQF

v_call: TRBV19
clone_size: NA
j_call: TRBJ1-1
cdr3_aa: ASSIGAGMNTEAF

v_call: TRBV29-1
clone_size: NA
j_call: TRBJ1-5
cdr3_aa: SVGGGVDQPQH

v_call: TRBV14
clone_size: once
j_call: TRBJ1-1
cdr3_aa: ASSLHRGPMNTEAF

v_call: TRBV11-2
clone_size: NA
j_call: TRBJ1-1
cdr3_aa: ASSFGLRERHTEAF